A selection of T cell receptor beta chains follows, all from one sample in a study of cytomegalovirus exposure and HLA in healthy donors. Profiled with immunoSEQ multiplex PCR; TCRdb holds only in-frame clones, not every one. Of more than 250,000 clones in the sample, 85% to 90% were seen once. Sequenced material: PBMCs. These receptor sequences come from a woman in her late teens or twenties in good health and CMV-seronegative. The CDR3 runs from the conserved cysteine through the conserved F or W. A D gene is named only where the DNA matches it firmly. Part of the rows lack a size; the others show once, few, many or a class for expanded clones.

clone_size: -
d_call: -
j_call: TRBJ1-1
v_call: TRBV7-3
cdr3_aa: CASSFFQGAEAFF
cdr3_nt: TGTGCCAGCAGCTTTTTTCAGGGTGCGGAAGCTTTCTTT

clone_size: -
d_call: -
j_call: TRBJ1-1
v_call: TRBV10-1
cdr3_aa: CASSELAGARTEAFF
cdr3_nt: TGCGCCAGCAGTGAATTGGCAGGGGCGCGCACTGAAGCTTTCTTT

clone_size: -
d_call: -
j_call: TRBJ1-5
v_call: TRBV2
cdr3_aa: CASSAGNQPQHF
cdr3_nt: TGTGCCAGCAGCGCGGGGAATCAGCCCCAGCATTTT

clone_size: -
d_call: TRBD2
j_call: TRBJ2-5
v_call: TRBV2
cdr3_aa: CASSDPGGPSGGVQETQYF
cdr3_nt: TGTGCCAGCAGTGACCCCGGGGGCCCTAGCGGGGGGGTCCAAGAGACCCAGTACTTC

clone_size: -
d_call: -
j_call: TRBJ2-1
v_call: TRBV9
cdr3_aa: CASSVGILGDEQFF
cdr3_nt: TGTGCCAGCAGCGTTGGGATCCTCGGGGATGAGCAGTTCTTC

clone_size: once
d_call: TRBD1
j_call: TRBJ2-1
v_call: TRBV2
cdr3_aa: CASSPPVGTGKEDEQFF
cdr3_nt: TGTGCCAGCAGTCCTCCTGTAGGGACAGGGAAGGAAGATGAGCAGTTCTTC

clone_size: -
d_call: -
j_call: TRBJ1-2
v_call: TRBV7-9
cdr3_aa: CSSSLDFNYGYTF
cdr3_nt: TGTTCCAGCAGCCTGGACTTTAACTATGGCTACACCTTC

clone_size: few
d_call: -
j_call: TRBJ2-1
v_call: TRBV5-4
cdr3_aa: CASSLDRFNEQFF
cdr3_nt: TGTGCCAGCAGCTTAGATAGATTCAATGAGCAGTTCTTC

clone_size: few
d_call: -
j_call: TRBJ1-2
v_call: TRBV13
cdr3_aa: CASSSSGLYGYTF
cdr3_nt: TGTGCCAGCAGCTCCTCAGGGTTATATGGCTACACCTTC

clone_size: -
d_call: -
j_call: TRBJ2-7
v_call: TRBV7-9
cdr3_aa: CASSLAGTYEQYF
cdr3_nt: TGTGCCAGCAGCTTGGCAGGGACCTACGAGCAGTACTTC

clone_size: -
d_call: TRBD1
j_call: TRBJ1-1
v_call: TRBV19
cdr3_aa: CASTTGVGDRGTEAFF
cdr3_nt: TGTGCCAGTACCACTGGCGTGGGGGACAGGGGGACTGAAGCTTTCTTT

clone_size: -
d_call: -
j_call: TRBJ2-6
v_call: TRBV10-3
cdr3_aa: CATTETDTLRVSGANVLTF
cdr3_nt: TGTGCCACCACGGAAACCGACACCCTACGCGTATCTGGGGCCAACGTCCTGACTTTC

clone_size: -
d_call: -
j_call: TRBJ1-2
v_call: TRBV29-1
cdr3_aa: CSVTDTGIYGYTF
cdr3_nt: TGCAGCGTTACAGATACAGGGATCTATGGCTACACCTTC

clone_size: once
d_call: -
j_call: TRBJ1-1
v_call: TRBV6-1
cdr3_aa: CASSEGSGVPKAFF
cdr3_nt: TGTGCCAGCAGTGAAGGTTCCGGGGTTCCCAAAGCTTTCTTT

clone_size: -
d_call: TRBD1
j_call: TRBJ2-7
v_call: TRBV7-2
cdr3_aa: CASSVAGTGSHEQYF
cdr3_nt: TGTGCCAGCAGCGTCGCCGGGACAGGGTCCCACGAGCAGTACTTC

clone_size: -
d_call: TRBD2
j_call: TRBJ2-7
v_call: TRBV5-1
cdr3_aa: CASSSSGGRSYEQYF
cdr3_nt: TGCGCCAGCAGCTCTAGCGGGGGTCGATCCTACGAGCAGTACTTC

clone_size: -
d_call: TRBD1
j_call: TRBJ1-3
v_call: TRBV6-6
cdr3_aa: CASSGQGAFNTIYF
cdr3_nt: TGTGCCAGCAGTGGACAGGGGGCGTTTAACACCATATATTTT

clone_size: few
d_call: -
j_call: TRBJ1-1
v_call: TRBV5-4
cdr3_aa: CASSLVPQLNTEAFF
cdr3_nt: TGTGCCAGCAGCTTGGTCCCTCAGTTGAACACTGAAGCTTTCTTT

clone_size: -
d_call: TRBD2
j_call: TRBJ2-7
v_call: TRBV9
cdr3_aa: CASGSGGGSYEQYF
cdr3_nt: TGTGCCAGCGGCAGTGGCGGGGGGTCGTACGAGCAGTACTTC

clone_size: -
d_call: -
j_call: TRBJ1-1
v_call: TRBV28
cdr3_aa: CASSLYGRENTEAFF
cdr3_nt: TGTGCCAGCAGTTTATATGGCAGGGAGAACACTGAAGCTTTCTTT

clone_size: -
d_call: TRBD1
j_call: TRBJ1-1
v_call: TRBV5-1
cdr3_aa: CASSLQGARDTEAFF
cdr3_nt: TGCGCCAGCAGCCTCCAGGGGGCGCGGGACACTGAAGCTTTCTTT

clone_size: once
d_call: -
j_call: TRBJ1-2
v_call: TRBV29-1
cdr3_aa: CSVEAADYGYTF
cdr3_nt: TGCAGCGTTGAAGCCGCGGACTATGGCTACACCTTC

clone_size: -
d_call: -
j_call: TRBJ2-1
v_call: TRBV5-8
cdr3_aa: CASSLTLEEQFF
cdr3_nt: TGTGCCAGCAGCCTGACATTGGAAGAGCAGTTCTTC

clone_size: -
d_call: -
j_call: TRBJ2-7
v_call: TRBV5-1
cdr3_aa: CASSVGQLYEQYF
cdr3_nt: TGCGCCAGCAGCGTGGGACAACTCTACGAGCAGTACTTC

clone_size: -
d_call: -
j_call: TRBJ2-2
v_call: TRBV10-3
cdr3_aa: CAITESGLATGELFF
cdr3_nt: TGTGCCATCACCGAGAGTGGCCTAGCGACCGGGGAGCTGTTTTTT

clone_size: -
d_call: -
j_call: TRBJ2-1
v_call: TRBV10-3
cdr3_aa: CAISGLRGQYNEQFF
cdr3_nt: TGTGCCATCAGTGGGTTGCGGGGGCAGTACAATGAGCAGTTCTTC

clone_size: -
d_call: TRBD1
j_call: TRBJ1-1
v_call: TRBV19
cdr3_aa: CASSTGTANTEAFF
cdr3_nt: TGTGCCAGTAGTACGGGGACAGCAAACACTGAAGCTTTCTTT

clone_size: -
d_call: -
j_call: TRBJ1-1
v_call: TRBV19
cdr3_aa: CASSKSGHVFMNTEAFF
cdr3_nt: TGTGCCAGTAGTAAATCGGGACACGTATTCATGAACACTGAAGCTTTCTTT

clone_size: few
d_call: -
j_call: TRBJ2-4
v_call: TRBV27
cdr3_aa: CASRPPQGLNIQYF
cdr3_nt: TGTGCCAGCAGGCCCCCGCAGGGTTTGAACATTCAGTACTTC

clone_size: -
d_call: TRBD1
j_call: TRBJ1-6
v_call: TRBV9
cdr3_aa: CASSGGQGNSPLHF
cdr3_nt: TGTGCCAGCAGCGGGGGACAGGGGAATTCACCCCTCCACTTT

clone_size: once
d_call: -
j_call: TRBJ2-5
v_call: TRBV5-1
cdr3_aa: CASSLAPGEGQETQYF
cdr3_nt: TGCGCCAGCAGCTTGGCCCCAGGGGAGGGTCAAGAGACCCAGTACTTC

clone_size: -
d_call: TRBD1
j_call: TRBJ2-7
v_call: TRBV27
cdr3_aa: CASSFGQGQSYEQYF
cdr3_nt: TGTGCCAGCAGTTTCGGACAGGGACAATCCTACGAGCAGTACTTC

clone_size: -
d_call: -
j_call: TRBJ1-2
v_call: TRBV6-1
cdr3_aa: CASSEAGDYGYTF
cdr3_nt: TGTGCCAGCAGTGAAGCGGGAGACTATGGCTACACCTTC

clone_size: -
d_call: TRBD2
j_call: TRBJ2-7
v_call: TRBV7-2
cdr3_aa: CASSNPYQAGGPRGQYF
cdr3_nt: TGTGCCAGCAGCAACCCATACCAAGCGGGGGGGCCGAGAGGGCAGTACTTC

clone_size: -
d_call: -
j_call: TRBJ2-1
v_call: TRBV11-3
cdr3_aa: CASSSGYNEQFF
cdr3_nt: TGTGCCAGCAGCTCGGGGTACAATGAGCAGTTCTTC

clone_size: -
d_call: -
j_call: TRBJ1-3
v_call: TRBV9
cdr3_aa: CASSAYRTTSSGNTIYF
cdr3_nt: TGTGCCAGCAGCGCATACAGGACTACGAGCTCTGGAAACACCATATATTTT

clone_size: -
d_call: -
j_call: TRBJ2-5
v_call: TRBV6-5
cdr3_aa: CASRNLGAEQETQYF
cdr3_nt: TGTGCCAGCAGGAATTTGGGAGCGGAGCAAGAGACCCAGTACTTC

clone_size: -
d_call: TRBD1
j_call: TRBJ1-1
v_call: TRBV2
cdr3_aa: CASRAGTGGFEAFF
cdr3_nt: TGTGCCAGCAGGGCCGGGACAGGGGGCTTTGAAGCTTTCTTT

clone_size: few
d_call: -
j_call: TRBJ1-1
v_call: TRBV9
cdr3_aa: CASSVITGEAFF
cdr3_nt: TGTGCCAGCAGCGTAATCACAGGGGAAGCTTTCTTT

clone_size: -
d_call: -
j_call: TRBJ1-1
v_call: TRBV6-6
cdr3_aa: CASSYGEGTEAFF
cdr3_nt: TGTGCCAGCAGTTACGGGGAGGGCACTGAAGCTTTCTTT

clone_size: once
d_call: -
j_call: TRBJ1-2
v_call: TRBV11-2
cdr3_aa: CASSYSPGGRGTDNYGYTF
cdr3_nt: TGTGCCAGCAGCTACTCACCCGGGGGACGGGGGACCGATAACTATGGCTACACCTTC

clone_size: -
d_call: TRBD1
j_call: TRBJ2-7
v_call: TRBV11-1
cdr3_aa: CASSLSGGSSYEQYF
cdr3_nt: TGTGCCAGCAGCTTATCAGGGGGTAGCTCCTACGAGCAGTACTTC

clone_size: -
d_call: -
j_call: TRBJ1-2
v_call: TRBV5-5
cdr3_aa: CASSWDTPVYGYTF
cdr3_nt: TGTGCCAGCAGCTGGGACACCCCGGTCTATGGCTACACCTTC

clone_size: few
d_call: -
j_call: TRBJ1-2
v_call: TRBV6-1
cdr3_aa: CASSTPFYNYGYTF
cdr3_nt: TGTGCCAGCAGTACACCCTTTTATAACTATGGCTACACCTTC

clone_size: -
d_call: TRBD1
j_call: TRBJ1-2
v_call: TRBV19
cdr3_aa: CATQERQGGGYGYTF
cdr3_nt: TGTGCCACCCAAGAGCGACAGGGGGGCGGCTATGGCTACACCTTC

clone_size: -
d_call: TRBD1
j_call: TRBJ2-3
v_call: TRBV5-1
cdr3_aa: CASSLGMTGPTDTQYF
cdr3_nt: TGCGCCAGCAGCTTGGGGATGACAGGGCCCACAGATACGCAGTATTTT

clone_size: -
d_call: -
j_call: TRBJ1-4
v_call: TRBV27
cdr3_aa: CASSFAEATNEKLFF
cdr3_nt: TGTGCCAGCAGTTTTGCAGAAGCAACTAATGAAAAACTGTTTTTT

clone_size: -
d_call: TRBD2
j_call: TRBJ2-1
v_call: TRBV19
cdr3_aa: CASNERGAFSYNEQFF
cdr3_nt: TGTGCCAGTAACGAGCGGGGGGCCTTCTCCTACAATGAGCAGTTCTTC

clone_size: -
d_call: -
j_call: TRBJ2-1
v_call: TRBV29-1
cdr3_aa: CSVLRGAYNEQFF
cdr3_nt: TGCAGCGTACTCAGGGGAGCCTACAATGAGCAGTTCTTC

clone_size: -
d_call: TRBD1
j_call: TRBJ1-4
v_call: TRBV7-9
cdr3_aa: CASSFTGTGFREKLFF
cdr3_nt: TGTGCCAGCAGCTTCACCGGGACAGGGTTCCGTGAAAAACTGTTTTTT

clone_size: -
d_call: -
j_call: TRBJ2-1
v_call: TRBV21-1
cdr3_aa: CASSKKRDFRNEQFF
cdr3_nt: TGTGCCAGCAGCAAAAAGAGGGACTTCAGGAATGAGCAGTTCTTC

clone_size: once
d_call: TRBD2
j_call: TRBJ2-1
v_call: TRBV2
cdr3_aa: CASSYDSAGVYNEQFF
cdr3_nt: TGTGCCAGCAGCTACGACTCAGCGGGGGTTTACAATGAGCAGTTCTTC

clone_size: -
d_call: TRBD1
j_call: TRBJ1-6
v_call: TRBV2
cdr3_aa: CASSIQGASNSPLHF
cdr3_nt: TGTGCCAGCAGCATACAGGGGGCGAGTAATTCACCCCTCCACTTT